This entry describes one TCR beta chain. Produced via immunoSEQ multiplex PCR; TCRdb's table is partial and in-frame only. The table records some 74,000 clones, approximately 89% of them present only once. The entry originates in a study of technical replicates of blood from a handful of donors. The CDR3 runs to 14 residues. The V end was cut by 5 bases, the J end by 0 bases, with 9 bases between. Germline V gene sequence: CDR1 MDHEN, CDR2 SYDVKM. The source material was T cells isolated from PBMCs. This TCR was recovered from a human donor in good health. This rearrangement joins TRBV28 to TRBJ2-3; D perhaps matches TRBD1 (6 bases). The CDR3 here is CASSGDNSTDTQYF. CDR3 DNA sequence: TGTGCCAGCAGTGGGGACAATAGCACAGATACGCAGTATTTT.